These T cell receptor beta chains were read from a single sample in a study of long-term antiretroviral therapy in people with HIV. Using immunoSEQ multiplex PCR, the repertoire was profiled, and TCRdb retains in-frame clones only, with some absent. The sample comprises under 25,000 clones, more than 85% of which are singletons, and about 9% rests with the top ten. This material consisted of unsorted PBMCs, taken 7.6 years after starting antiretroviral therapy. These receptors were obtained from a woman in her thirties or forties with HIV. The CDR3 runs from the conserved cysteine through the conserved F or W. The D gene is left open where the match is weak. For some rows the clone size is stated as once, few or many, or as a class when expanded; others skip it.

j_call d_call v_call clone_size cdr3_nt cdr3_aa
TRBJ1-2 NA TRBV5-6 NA TGTGCCAGCAGCCCAGTCGGCGCGGGCTATGGCTACACCTTC CASSPVGAGYGYTF
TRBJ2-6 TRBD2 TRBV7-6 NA TGTGCCAGCAGCTTAGAGTCTAGCGGGGCCGCAGCGGGGGCCAACGTCCTGACTTTC CASSLESSGAAAGANVLTF
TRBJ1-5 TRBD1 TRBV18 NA TGTGCCAGCTCACCCGGGACAGGAGGCAATCAGCCCCAGCATTTT CASSPGTGGNQPQHF
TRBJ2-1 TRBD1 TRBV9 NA TGTGCCAGCAGCGTAGCTGGGACAGGGGGTACAAATGAGCAGTTCTTC CASSVAGTGGTNEQFF
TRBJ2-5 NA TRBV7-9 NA TGTGCCAGCAGCTTAGTGGACAGCCAAGAGACCCAGTACTTC CASSLVDSQETQYF
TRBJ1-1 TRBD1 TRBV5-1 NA TGCGCCAGCAGCTTGGATAGTGGACAGGCCACTGAAGCTTTCTTT CASSLDSGQATEAFF
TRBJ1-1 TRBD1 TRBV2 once TGTGCCGGACAGGAACAGGGGGCGCAAACTGAAGCTTTCTTT CAGQEQGAQTEAFF
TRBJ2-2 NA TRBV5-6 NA TGTGCCAGCAGCTGGAGTGCATACACCGGGGAGCTGTTTTTT CASSWSAYTGELFF
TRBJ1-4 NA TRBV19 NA TGTGCCAGTAGTAGGGACCCCGTGCGGACTGAAAAACTGTTTTTT CASSRDPVRTEKLFF
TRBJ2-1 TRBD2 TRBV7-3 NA TGTGCCAGCAGCCAATCTAGCGGGGGTTACAATGAGCAGTTCTTC CASSQSSGGYNEQFF
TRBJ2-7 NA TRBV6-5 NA TGTGCCAGCAGTACCCGGGACCGCCCCAACTACGAGCAGTACTTC CASSTRDRPNYEQYF
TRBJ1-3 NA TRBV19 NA TGTGCCAGTAGTTCGCCCGGAAACACCATATATTTT CASSSPGNTIYF
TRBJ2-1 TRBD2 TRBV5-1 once TGCGCCAGCAGCCCGGGACTAGCGGGGAACTCCTACAATGAGCAGTTCTTC CASSPGLAGNSYNEQFF
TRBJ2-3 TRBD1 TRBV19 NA TGTGCCAGTAGTTTGGCAGGGGGCCAAGATACGCAGTATTTT CASSLAGGQDTQYF
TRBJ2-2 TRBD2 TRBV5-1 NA TGCGCCAGCAGCTTGGGACTAGCGGGGGGGCCCCTACGTCTCTCCGGGGAGCTGTTTTTT CASSLGLAGGPLRLSGELFF
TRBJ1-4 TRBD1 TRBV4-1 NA TGCGCCAGCAGGGGGACAGGGTTGGCTAATGAAAAACTGTTTTTT CASRGTGLANEKLFF